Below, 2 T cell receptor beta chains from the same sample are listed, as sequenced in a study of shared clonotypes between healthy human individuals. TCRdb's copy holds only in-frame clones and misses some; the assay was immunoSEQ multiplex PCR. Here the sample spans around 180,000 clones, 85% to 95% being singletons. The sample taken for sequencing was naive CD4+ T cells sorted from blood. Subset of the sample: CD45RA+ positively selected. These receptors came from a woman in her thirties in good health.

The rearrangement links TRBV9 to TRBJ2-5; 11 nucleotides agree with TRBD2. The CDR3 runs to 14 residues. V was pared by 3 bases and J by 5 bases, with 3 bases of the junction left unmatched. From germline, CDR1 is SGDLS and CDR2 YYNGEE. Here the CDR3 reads CASSGSGRAETQYF. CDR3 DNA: TGTGCCAGCAGCGGTAGCGGGAGGGCGGAGACCCAGTACTTC.

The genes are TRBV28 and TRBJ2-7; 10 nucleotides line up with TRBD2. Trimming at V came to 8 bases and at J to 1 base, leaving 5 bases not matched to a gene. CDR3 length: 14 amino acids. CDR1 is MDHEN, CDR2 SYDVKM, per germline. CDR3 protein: CASAPAGGSYEQYF. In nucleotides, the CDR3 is TGTGCCAGCGCACCAGCGGGAGGGTCCTACGAGCAGTACTTC.